The rows below give T cell receptor beta chains drawn from one sample of a study of shared clonotypes between healthy human individuals. Generated by immunoSEQ multiplex PCR, the TCRdb table keeps only in-frame clones and is missing some. The profile shows 1.5 million to 2.5 million clones, about 95% of them singletons. Material for sequencing was naive CD8+ T cells sorted from blood. These receptors originate from a man younger than 30 in good health. CDR3s include the opening cysteine and the closing phenylalanine or tryptophan. The order of the fields is J gene, clone size, D gene, V gene, CDR3 DNA, CDR3 protein. D genes are given only for firm matches. The listing skips clone size in some rows; elsewhere it reads once, few, many or a size class.

>TRBJ2-2|NA|NA|TRBV29-1
TGCAGCGTTATAGCGAACACCGGGGAGCTGTTTTTT
CSVIANTGELFF
>TRBJ1-5|NA|NA|TRBV7-6
TGTGCCAGCACCCAAGGGGCCTACAATCAGCCCCAGCATTTT
CASTQGAYNQPQHF
>TRBJ1-1|NA|NA|TRBV2
TGTGCCAGCAGTGAAGCGCTTCCGATAGGGGGGGCTGAAGCTTTCTTT
CASSEALPIGGAEAFF
>TRBJ1-2|NA|NA|TRBV30
TGTGCCTGGGACGGAGGGTATGGGGACTATGGCTACACCTTC
CAWDGGYGDYGYTF
>TRBJ1-5|NA|NA|TRBV7-9
TGTGCCAGCAGCCGCGGACAGCTGGAGCCCCAGCATTTT
CASSRGQLEPQHF
>TRBJ2-3|NA|TRBD2|TRBV6-5
TGTGCCAGCAGTTACTCAAGTCCAGCGGGGCCAGATACGCAGTATTTT
CASSYSSPAGPDTQYF
>TRBJ1-2|NA|NA|TRBV5-6
TGTGCCAGCAGCTATCTTACCAGGGAACTGTATGGCTACACCTTC
CASSYLTRELYGYTF
>TRBJ1-1|NA|NA|TRBV4-3
TGCGCCAGCAGCCAAGATTGGGGTGGGACTGAAGCTTTCTTT
CASSQDWGGTEAFF
>TRBJ2-2|NA|NA|TRBV6-1
TGTGCCAGCAGTGAATTTCTCGCTGGCACCGGGGAGCTGTTTTTT
CASSEFLAGTGELFF
>TRBJ2-1|NA|NA|TRBV19
TGTGCCAGTAGTACTGAATACAATGAGCAGTTCTTC
CASSTEYNEQFF
>TRBJ2-4|NA|NA|TRBV2
TGTGCCAGCAGTGAAGCGGTGGGTCAGGGTTGGGTAGCCAAAAACATTCAGTACTTC
CASSEAVGQGWVAKNIQYF
>TRBJ2-5|NA|NA|TRBV10-1
TGCGCCAGCAGTGACAGGAGGGAAGAGACCCAGTACTTC
CASSDRREETQYF
>TRBJ2-7|NA|NA|TRBV7-9
TGTGCCAGCAGCGCGAGAACTAGTATCCGCGAGCAGTACTTC
CASSARTSIREQYF
>TRBJ2-5|NA|NA|TRBV27
TGTGCCAGCAGTTTGTTAGGGGCTGGGGAGACCCAGTACTTC
CASSLLGAGETQYF
>TRBJ2-3|NA|NA|TRBV7-9
TGTGCCAGCAGCTCCACAACTAGTTATACGCAGTATTTT
CASSSTTSYTQYF
>TRBJ1-1|once|TRBD1|TRBV7-9
TGTGCCAGCAGCCCGTGGGACAGGGCCACTGAAGCTTTCTTT
CASSPWDRATEAFF
>TRBJ2-5|NA|TRBD2|TRBV16
TGTGCCAGCAGCGACCCCCTAGCGGGGGGGCAGGAGACCCAGTACTTC
CASSDPLAGGQETQYF
>TRBJ2-7|once|NA|TRBV28
TGTGCCAGCAGTTTCCGACTGAGCTCCTACGAGCAGTACTTC
CASSFRLSSYEQYF
>TRBJ1-2|NA|NA|TRBV7-9
TGTGCCAGCAGCTTAGGTACCGGGTATGGTAACTATGGCTACACCTTC
CASSLGTGYGNYGYTF
>TRBJ2-7|NA|TRBD1|TRBV6-5
TGTGCCAGCAGTTACACACCCGGGACAGGGATCTACGAGCAGTACTTC
CASSYTPGTGIYEQYF
>TRBJ2-1|NA|NA|TRBV29-1
TGCAGCGTTCGATTTAGGGGTGAGCAGTTCTTC
CSVRFRGEQFF
>TRBJ2-2|NA|NA|TRBV7-9
TGTGCCAGCAGCTCGACAGAGAACACCGGGGAGCTGTTTTTT
CASSSTENTGELFF
>TRBJ2-2|once|TRBD1|TRBV6-1
TGTGCCAGCAGGGACAGGGGGATCGGGGAGCTGTTTTTT
CASRDRGIGELFF
>TRBJ2-1|once|NA|TRBV30
TGTGCCTGGAACTCCGGGACCATGAGCTACAATGAGCAGTTCTTC
CAWNSGTMSYNEQFF
>TRBJ1-3|NA|TRBD1|TRBV7-9
TGTGCCAGCAGCACGGGACAGGGCTCTGGAAACACCATATATTTT
CASSTGQGSGNTIYF
>TRBJ2-3|once|NA|TRBV5-6
TGTGCCAGCAGCCCCATTGTTACAGATACGCAGTATTTT
CASSPIVTDTQYF
>TRBJ2-1|once|TRBD2|TRBV9
TGTGCCAGCAGCGAGCGGGAGGACTACAATGAGCAGTTCTTC
CASSEREDYNEQFF
>TRBJ2-1|NA|TRBD2|TRBV30
TGTGCCTGGAGTGTACACGGGACTAGCGTCAATGAGCAGTTCTTC
CAWSVHGTSVNEQFF
>TRBJ2-1|NA|NA|TRBV5-4
TGTGCCAGCAGCGAGGTCAATGAGCAGTTCTTC
CASSEVNEQFF